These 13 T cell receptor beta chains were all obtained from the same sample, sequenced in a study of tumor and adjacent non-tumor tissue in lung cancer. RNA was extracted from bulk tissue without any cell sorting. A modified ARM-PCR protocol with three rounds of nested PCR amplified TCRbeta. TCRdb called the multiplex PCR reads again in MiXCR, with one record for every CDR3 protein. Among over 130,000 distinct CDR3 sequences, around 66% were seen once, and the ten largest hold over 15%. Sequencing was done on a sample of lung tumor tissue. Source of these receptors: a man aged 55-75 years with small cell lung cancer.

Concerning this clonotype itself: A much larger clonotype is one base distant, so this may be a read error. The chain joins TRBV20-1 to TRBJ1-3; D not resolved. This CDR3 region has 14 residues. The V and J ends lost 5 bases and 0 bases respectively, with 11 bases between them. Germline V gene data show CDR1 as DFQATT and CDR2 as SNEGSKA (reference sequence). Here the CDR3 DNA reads TGCAGTGCTCGGAGACACCGCTCTGGAAACACCATATATTTT. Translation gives CSARRHRSGNTIYF.

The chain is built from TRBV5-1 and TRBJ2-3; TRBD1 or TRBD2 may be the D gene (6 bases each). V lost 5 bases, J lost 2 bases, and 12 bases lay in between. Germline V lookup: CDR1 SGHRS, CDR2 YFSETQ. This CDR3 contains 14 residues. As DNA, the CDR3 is TGCGCCAGCAGGGGGGGCCCCTACACAGATACGCAGTATTTT. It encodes CASRGGPYTDTQYF. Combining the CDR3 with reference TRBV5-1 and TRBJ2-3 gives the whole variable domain KAGVTQTPRYLIKTRGQQVTLSCSPISGHRSVSWYQQTPGQGLQFLFEYFSETQRNKGNFPGRFSGRQFSNSRSEMNVSTLELGDSALYLCASRGGPYTDTQYFGPGTRLTVL.

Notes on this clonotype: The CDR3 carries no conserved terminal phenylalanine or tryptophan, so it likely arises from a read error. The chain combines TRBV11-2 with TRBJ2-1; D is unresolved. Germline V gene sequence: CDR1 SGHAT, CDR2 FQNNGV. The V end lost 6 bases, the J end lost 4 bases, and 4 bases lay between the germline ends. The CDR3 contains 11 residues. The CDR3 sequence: CASSIYNEQFL. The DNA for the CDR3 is TGTGCCAGCAGTATTTACAATGAGCAGTTCCTC.

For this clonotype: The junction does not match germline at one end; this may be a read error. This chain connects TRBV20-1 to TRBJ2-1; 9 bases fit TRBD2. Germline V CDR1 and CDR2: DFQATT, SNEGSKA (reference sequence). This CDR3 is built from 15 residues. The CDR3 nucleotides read TGCAGTACTAGATCGTCTAGCGGGGCCTACAATAAGCAGTTCTTC. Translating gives CSTRSSSGAYNKQFF.

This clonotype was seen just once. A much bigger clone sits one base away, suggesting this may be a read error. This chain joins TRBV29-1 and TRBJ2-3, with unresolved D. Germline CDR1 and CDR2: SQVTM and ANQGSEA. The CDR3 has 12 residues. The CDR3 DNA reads TGCAACCCGCGACAATGCACAGATACGCAGTATTTT. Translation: CNPRQCTDTQYF.

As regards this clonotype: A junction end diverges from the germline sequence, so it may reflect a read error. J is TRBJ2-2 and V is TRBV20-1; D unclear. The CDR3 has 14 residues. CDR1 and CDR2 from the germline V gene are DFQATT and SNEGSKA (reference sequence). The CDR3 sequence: CNARSVRTTEELFF. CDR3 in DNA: TGCAATGCTAGAAGTGTCCGAACCACCGAGGAGCTGTTTTTT.

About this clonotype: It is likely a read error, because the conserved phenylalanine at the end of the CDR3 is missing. CDR3 region: CASGQGGLAMLGETQYL. The CDR3 DNA is TGTGCTAGTGGTCAAGGGGGGCTAGCGATGTTAGGGGAGACCCAGTACTTA. The J gene is TRBJ2-5, the V gene TRBV12-5; the D call may be TRBD1 or TRBD2 (6 bases each). CDR1 LGHNT and CDR2 FRNRAP come from the germline V gene. There are 17 residues in the CDR3. V lost 5 bases and J lost 5, with 24 bases in between.

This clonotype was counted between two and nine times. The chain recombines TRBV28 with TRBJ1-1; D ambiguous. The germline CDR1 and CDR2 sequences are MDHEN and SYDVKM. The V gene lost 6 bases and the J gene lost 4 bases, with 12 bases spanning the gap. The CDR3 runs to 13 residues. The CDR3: CASRVRLVTEAFF. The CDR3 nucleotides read TGTGCCAGCAGGGTTAGATTGGTCACTGAAGCTTTCTTT.

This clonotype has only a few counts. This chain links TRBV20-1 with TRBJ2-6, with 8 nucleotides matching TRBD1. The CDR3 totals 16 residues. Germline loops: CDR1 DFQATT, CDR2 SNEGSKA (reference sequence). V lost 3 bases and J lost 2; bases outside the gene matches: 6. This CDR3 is CSASRQGATGANVLTF. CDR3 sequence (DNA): TGCAGTGCTAGTCGTCAGGGGGCAACTGGGGCCAACGTCCTGACTTTC.

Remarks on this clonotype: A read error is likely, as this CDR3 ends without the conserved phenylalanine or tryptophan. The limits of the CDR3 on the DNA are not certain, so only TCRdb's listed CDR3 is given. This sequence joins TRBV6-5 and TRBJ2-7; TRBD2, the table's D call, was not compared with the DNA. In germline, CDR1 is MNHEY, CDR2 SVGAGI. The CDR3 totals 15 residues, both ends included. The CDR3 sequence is CASRRGLAPGYEQYA.

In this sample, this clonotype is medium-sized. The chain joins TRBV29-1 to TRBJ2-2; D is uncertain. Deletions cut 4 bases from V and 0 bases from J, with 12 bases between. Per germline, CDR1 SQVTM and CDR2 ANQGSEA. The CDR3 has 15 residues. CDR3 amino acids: CSVVAGPSNTGELFF. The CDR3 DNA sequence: TGCAGCGTTGTGGCAGGCCCTTCGAACACCGGGGAGCTGTTTTTT.

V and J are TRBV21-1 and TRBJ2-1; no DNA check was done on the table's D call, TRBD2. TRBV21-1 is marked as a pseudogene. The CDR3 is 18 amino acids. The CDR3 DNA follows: TGTGCCAGCAGCAAAGCTGCCTGGACTAGCGGGATGTATAATGAGCAGTTCTTC. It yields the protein CASSKAAWTSGMYNEQFF.

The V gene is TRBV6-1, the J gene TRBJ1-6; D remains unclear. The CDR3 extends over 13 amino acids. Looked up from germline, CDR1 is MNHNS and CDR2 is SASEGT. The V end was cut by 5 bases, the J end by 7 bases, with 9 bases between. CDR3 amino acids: CASSKESNSPLHF. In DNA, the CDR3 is TGTGCCAGCAGTAAGGAGAGCAATTCACCCCTCCACTTT.